The source of this T cell receptor beta chain is a study of T-cell memory formation after mild COVID-19. Study at large: In these data, TCR clusters were largely donor specific. The study, taken as a whole, reports: CD4/CD8 balance held among clones contracting day 15 to 85, and later expanders leaned CD4+. The finding that pre-infection memory included some responding clones suggested that cross-reactive memory joined. CD4+ clones that contracted lay mainly in CM and EM; CD8+ ones lay in EMRA.

TCRdb re-analysed the 5' RACE reads in MiXCR, keeping a single row per CDR3 protein. This sample carries hundreds of thousands of distinct CDR3 sequences, more than 15% of them seen once, and the ten largest clones take over 20%. CDR1 MNHEY and CDR2 SVGAGI come from the germline V gene. This CDR3 comprises 16 residues. The ends lost 4 bases at V and 6 bases at J; junction bases unmatched: 10. The table lists this clonotype with a few counts. No antigen is known for it. The sample comprised PBMCs or a T cell subset sorted from them (not recorded which). The sequence was obtained from a man aged 18 to 35 who had mild COVID-19 (a few samples of this study predate the infection). Cell type and time point are not known. The rearrangement uses TRBV6-5 and TRBJ2-2; TRBD2 aligns across 8 bases. The CDR3 DNA is TGTGCCAGCAGTTCTGGAACTAGCGGCGGAGCCGGGGAGCTGTTTTTT. Its translation is CASSSGTSGGAGELFF.